What follows is one T cell receptor (beta chain) and its context. Its antigen is currently unknown. Germline trimming cut 4 bases from V and 1 base from J; bases unmatched to any gene: 8. Germline CDR1 is SNHLY and CDR2 is FYNNEI. The CDR3 runs to 16 residues. Both 60 Vbeta primers and 13 Jbeta primers went into the PCR. Source study methods: Among the unique TCR beta chains that a later analysis counted, about 86 million in all, about 12 million were shared. This table comes from immunoSEQ multiplex PCR, and its TCRdb copy is limited to in-frame clones, with some not included. V, J and clone size are those of that table, while D and trimming were read from the DNA. Of about 140,000 clones listed, just under 85% are singletons. This entry belongs to a study of cytomegalovirus exposure and HLA in healthy donors. Broader study findings: In vitro work confirmed that three CMV-associated chains recognize CMV antigens. The authors later linked a missense DCLRE1C variant to TCR beta V- and J-gene trimming. A later analysis found TCR association rates differed by HLA locus, highest for DRB1 and lowest for HLA-C.

This TCR derives from a young man in good health and CMV-seropositive. Sequenced material: PBMCs. The V call is TRBV2, the J call TRBJ2-5; TRBD2 matches 8 bases. CDR3 loop: CASSASGSPSQETQYF. The CDR3 DNA reads as TGTGCCAGCAGTGCCAGCGGGAGTCCCTCCCAAGAGACCCAGTACTTC.